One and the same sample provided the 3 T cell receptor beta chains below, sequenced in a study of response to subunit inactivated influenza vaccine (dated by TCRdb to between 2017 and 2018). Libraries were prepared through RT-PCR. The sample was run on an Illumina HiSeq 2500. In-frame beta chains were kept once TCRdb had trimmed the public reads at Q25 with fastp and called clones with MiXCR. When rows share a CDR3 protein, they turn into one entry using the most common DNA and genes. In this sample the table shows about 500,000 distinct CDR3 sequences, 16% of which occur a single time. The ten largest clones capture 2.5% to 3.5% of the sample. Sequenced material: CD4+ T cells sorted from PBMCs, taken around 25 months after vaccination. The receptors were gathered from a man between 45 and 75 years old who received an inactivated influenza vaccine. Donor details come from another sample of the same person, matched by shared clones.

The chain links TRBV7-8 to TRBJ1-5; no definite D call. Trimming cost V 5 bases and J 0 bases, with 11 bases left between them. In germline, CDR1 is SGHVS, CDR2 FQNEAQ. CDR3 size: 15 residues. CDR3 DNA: TGTGCCAGCAGCCAAACAGAACATAGCAATCAGCCCCAGCATTTT. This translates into CASSQTEHSNQPQHF. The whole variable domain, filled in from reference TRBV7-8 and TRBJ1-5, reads GAGVSQSPRYKVAKRGQDVALRCDPISGHVSLFWYQQALGQGPEFLTYFQNEAQLDKSGLPSDRFFAERPEGSVSTLKIQRTQQEDSAVYLCASSQTEHSNQPQHFGDGTRLSIL.

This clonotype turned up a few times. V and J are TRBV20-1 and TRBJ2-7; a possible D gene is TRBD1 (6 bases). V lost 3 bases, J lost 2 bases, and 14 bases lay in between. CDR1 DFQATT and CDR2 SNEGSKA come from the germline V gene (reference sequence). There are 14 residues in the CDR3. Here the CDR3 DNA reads TGCAGTGCTAGCCAGGGGTCCCAAACCTACGAGCAGTACTTC. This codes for CSASQGSQTYEQYF.

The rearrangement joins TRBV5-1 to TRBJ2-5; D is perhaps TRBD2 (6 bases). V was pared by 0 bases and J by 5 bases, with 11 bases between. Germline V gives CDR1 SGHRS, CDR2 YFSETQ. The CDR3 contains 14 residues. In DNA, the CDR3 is TGCGCCAGCAGCTTGGTTGGCGGGATGGAGACCCAGTACTTC. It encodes CASSLVGGMETQYF. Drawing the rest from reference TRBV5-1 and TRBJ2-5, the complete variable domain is KAGVTQTPRYLIKTRGQQVTLSCSPISGHRSVSWYQQTPGQGLQFLFEYFSETQRNKGNFPGRFSGRQFSNSRSEMNVSTLELGDSALYLCASSLVGGMETQYFGPGTRLLVL.